This T cell receptor beta chain was identified in a study of response to subunit inactivated influenza vaccine. This clonotype was recorded many times. The antigen is not known. Germline CDR1 SGHTA, CDR2 FQGNSA. The ends lost 5 bases at V and 1 base at J; junction bases unmatched: 5. The CDR3 has 14 residues. Using its own MiXCR run on the RT-PCR reads, TCRdb lists one record per CDR3 protein. The sample has under 800,000 distinct CDR3 sequences, over 11% seen once. Study-level points and caveats: Each seasonal flu vaccination may recruit only limited new T cells, authors suggested.

This specimen was PBMCs from blood, taken 14 days before vaccination. This clonotype originated in a man in his forties or fifties who received an inactivated influenza vaccine. The chain joins TRBV7-2 to TRBJ2-7, with TRBD2 identical over 7 bases. CDR3 sequence (DNA): TGTGCCAGCAGCCCACAGCGGGGATCCTACGAGCAGTACTTC. Amino acids: CASSPQRGSYEQYF.